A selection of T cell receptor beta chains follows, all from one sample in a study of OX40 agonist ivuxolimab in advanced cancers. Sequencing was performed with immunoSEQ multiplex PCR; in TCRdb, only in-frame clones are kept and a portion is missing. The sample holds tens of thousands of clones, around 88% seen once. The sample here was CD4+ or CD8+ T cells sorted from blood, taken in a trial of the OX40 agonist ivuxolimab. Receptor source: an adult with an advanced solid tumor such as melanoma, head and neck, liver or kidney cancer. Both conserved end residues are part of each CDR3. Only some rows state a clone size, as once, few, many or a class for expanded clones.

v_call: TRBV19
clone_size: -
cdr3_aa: CASSIPGGGATNEKLFF

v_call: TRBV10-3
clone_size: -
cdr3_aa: CAISESGGRETQYF

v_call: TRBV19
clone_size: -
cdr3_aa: CASSNAGANYGYTF

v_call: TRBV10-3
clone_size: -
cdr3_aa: CAISEPGESYEQYF

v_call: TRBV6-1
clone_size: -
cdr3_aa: CASSEESEGLAGRYEQYF

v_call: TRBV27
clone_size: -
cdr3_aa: CASSLNIPNSPLHF

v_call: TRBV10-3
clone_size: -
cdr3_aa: CAISGTGGDRNTEAFF

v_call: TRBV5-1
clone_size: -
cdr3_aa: CASSPRGDGNTIYF

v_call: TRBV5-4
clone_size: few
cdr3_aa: CASSLGGSTEAFF

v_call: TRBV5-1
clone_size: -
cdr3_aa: CASSLTPGQRNTEAFF

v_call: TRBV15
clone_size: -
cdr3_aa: CATSSYEGGGLGKTQYF

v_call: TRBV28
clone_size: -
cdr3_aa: CASRDGGTYEQYF

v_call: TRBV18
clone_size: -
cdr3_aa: CASSPGATNEKLFF

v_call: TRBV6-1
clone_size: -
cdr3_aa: CASTDGTPGLYQAFF

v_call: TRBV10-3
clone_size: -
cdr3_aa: CATSDSAESTDTQYF

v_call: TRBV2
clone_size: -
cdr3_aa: CASSEEAGDGYTF

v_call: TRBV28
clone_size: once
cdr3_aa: CASSFSYEQYF

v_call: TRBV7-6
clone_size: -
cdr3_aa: CASSKLQPGLAGGNEQFF

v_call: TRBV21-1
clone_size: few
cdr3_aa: CARLKGGNTEAFF

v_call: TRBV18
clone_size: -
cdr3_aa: CASSPRTPTSYEQYF

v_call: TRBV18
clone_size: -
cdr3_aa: CASSPPVSYEQYF

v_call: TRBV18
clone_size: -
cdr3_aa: CASSPPAGKDNSPLHF

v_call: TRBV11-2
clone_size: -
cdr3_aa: CASSLAGGSRGQYF

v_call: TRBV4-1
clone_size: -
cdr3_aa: CASSHGLAGISTDTQYF

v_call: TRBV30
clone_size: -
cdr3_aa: CAWSIKAEAFF

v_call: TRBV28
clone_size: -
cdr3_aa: CASSAVAGGEQFF

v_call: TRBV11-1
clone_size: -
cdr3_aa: CASSPSVQDTQYF

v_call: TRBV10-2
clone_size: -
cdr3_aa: CASSESWETQYF

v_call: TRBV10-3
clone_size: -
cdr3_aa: CAISGYSNQPQHF

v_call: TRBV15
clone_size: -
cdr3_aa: CATSRGVGQPQHF

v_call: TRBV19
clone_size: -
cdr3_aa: CASSISGQRDQAFF

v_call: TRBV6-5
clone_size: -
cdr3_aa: CASRDRMNEKLFF

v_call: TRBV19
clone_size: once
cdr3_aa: CASSFDNQPQHF

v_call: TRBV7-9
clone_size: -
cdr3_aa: CASSLPGSYGYTF

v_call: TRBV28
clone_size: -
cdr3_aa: CASSFRGTETQYF

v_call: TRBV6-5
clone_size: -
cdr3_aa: CASSSGTGGTQYF

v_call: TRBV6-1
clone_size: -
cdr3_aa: CASSVGQLNTEAFF

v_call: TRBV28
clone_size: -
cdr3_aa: CATRGGDSSSYNEQFF

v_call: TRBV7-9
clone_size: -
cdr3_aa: CASSAVANTEAFF

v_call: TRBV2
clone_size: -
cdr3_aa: CASSETGALRSGNTIYF

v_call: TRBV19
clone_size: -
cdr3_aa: CASSIDRGGEQFF

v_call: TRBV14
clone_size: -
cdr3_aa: CASSHGAYGYTF

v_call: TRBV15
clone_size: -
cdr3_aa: CATSRGDRGLSNEKLFF

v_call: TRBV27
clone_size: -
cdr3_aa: CASSFELAGGGEQYF

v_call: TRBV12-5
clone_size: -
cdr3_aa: CASGLAIGAGYTF

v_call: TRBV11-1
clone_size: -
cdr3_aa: CASSQGPQGNTEAFF

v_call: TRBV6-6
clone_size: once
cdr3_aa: CASSYSIAGANVLTF

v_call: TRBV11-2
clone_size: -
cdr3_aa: CASSLVVGLAGESTDTQYF

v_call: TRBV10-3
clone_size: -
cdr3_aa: CAISESGGSDEQFF

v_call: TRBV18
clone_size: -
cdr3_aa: CASSATRQGLGNSPLHF

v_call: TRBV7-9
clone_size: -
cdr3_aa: CASSLLVLNYGYTF